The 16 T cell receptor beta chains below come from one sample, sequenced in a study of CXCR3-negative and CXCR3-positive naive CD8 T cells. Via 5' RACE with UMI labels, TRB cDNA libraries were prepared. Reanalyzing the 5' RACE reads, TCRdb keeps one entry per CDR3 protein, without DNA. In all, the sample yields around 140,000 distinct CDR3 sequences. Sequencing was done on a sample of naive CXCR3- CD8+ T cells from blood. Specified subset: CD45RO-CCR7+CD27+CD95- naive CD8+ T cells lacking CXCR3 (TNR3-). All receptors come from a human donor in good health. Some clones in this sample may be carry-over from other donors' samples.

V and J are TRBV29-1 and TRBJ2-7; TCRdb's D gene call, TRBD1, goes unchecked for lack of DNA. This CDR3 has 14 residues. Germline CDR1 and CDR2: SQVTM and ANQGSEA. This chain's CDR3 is CSVEWDRGQDEQYF.

Here the CDR3 reads CASSPGQGAAGELFF. V is TRBV27 and J is TRBJ2-2; the TCRdb D gene call, TRBD1, has no DNA to confirm it. Germline V gives CDR1 MNHEY, CDR2 SMNVEV (reference sequence). CDR3 length equals 15 residues.

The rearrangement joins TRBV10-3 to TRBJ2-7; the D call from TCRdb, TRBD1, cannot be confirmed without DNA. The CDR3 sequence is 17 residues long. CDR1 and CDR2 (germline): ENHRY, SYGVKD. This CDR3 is CAISEGGQDELSYEQYF.

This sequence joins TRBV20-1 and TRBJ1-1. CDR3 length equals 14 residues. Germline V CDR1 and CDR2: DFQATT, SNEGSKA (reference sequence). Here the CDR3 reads CSARDLGEGTEAFF.

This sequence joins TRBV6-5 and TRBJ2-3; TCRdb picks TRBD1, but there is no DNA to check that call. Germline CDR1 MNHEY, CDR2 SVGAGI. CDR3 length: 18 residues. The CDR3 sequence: CASSYSGNRGISTDTQYF.

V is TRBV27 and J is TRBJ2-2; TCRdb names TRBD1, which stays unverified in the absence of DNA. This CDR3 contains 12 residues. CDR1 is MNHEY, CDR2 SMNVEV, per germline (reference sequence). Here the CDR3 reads CASSRGKGELFF.

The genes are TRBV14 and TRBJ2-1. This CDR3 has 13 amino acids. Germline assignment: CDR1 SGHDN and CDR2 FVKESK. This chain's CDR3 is CASSQVRVNEQFF.

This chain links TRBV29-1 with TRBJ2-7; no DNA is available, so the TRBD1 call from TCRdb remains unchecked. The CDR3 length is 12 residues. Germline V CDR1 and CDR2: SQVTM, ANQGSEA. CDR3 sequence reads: CSGAGTGLEQYF.

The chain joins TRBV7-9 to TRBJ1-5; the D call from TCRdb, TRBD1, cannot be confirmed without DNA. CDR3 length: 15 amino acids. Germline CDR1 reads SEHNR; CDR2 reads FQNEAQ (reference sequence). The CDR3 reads CASSAGQGLGQPQHF.

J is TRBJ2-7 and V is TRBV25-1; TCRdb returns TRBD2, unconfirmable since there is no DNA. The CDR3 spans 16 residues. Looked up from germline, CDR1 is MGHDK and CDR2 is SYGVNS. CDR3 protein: CASSTTGGGQSGEQYF.

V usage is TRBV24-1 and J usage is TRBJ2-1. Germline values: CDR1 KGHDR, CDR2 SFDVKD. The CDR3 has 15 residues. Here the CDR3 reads CATSDLQVRYNEQFF.

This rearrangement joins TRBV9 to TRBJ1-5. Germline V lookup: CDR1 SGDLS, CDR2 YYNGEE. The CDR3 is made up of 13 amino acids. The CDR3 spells CASSVGIGQPQHF.

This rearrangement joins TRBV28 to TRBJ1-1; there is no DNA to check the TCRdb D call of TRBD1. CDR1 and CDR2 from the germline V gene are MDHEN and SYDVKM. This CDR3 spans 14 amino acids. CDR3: CARRGLGMNTEAFF.

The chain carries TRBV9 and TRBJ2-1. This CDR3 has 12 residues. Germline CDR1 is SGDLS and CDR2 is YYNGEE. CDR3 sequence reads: CASSVDDNEQFF.

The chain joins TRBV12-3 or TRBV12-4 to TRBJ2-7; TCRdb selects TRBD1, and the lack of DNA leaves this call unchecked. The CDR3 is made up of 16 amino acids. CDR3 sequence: CASSLGLAGVPYEQYF.

CDR3 region: CSVEVPDTQYF. This chain uses TRBV29-1 with TRBJ2-3. This CDR3 spans 11 amino acids. Germline CDR1 reads SQVTM; CDR2 reads ANQGSEA.